The rows below give T cell receptor beta chains drawn from one sample of a study of blood T cells in healthy people across ages. TCRdb reprocessed the 5' RACE reads via MiXCR and lists one record per CDR3 protein. The sample consists of 500,000 to 650,000 distinct CDR3 sequences, around 27% of them appearing once. Separately, the same data were catalogued under a study of T cells of mothers and their children.

The sample taken for sequencing was blood. These receptors originate from a boy between 2 and 10 years old in good health. CDR3s include the opening cysteine and the closing phenylalanine or tryptophan.

v_call cdr3_aa
TRBV4-2 CASSQVGDRGYEQYF
TRBV7-9 CASSPRTGTYEQYF
TRBV5-1 CASSLGLAGWPDTQYF
TRBV7-2 CASSFSPGDEQFF
TRBV6-1 CASRDGAGGLFF
TRBV7-9 CASSFLAAEAFF
TRBV20-1 CSARDRKEANTGELFF
TRBV20-1 CSARVPGAHVGTDTQYF
TRBV27 CASKSLGQGSYEQYF
TRBV14 CASSQYQLIAGANVLTF
TRBV7-9 CASSPRTSYEQYF
TRBV30 CAWSGIIQETQYF
TRBV28 CASSSLTGDFNQPQHF
TRBV27 CASRRDSYYEQYF
TRBV24-1 CATSDSGQHNEQFF
TRBV11-2 CASSWGSYEQYF
TRBV12-3/TRBV12-4 CASSRDNYNEQFF
TRBV12-3/TRBV12-4 CASRIGGGDEQFF
TRBV6-5 CASSYSPGGSYNEQFF
TRBV2 CASSLGLRRGQPQHF
TRBV7-6 CASSLGRGDGLDTQYF
TRBV27 CASSATGGEAFF
TRBV7-9 CAAWDSTDTQYF
TRBV6-6 CASSYDYKNIQYF
TRBV6-1 CASSTTRPSSYNSPLHF
TRBV9 CASSVDGQGTASYEQYF